The T cell receptor (beta chain) under discussion was sequenced for a study of blood T cell repertoires in COVID-19. Profiled with immunoSEQ multiplex PCR; TCRdb holds only in-frame clones, not every one. The repertoire holds 160,000 or so clones, with roughly 84% as singletons. The V end lost 5 bases, the J end lost 4 bases, and 14 bases lay between the germline ends. The CDR3 is made up of 14 amino acids. The germline gives CDR1 SEHNR, CDR2 FQNEAQ (reference sequence). This sequence was found in a man aged 50 or older who had recovered from COVID-19. This chain joins TRBV7-9 and TRBJ1-2, with a possible D match to TRBD1 (5 bases). The sequenced sample consisted of PBMCs or T cells enriched from blood (not recorded which). CDR3 sequence (DNA): TGTGCCAGCAGCCTCCCGACAGATTTCTATGGCTACACCTTC. Encoded protein: CASSLPTDFYGYTF. The full variable domain, its missing parts supplied by reference TRBV7-9 and TRBJ1-2, is DTGVSQNPRHKITKRGQNVTFRCDPISEHNRLYWYRQTLGQGPEFLTYFQNEAQLEKSRLLSDRFSAERPKGSFSTLEIQRTEQGDSAMYLCASSLPTDFYGYTFGSGTRLTVV.